The text below deals with one T cell receptor beta chain. Its antigen is currently unknown. TCRdb re-called the 5' RACE reads through MiXCR, storing one row per CDR3 protein. The sample consists of some 600,000 distinct CDR3 sequences, roughly 17% of them appearing once. This CDR3 contains 17 residues. J lost 0 bases, V lost 3 bases, and 8 bases had no gene match. Germline CDR1 and CDR2: ENHRY and SYGVKD. This record belongs to a study of T cells after yellow fever vaccination. Study as a whole: When fractions had low cell numbers, they were prepared with SMART-Seq v4 Ultra Low Input. General study findings and limits: Clonotypes found in both CD4 and CD8 compartments made up a small share. Clones from primary vaccination mostly reappeared after the booster (over 95% CD4, approximately 91% CD8).

The clonotype was recovered from a young man who received the YFV17D yellow fever vaccine. This specimen was PBMCs, taken less than 6 days after the first yellow fever vaccination. The chain combines TRBV10-3 with TRBJ2-4, with TRBD1 identical over 7 bases. In DNA form, the CDR3 reads TGTGCCATCAGTGACCCCGACAGGGAAATAGCCAAAAACATTCAGTACTTC. Its translation: CAISDPDREIAKNIQYF.